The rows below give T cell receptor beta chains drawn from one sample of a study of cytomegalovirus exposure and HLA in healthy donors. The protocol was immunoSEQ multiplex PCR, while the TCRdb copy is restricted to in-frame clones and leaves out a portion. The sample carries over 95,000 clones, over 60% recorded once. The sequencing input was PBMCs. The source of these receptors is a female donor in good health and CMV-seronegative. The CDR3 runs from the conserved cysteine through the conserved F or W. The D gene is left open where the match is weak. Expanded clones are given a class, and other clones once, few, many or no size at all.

TGTGCCAGCGGGAGAGATGAAGCTTTCTTT CASGRDEAFF TRBJ1-1 TRBV6-6 10 NA NA
TGTGCCAGCAGTATCTGGGGGGGACCTCCAAGACAAGAGACCCAGTACTTC CASSIWGGPPRQETQYF TRBJ2-5 TRBV7-9 17 TRBD2 NA
TGTGCCAGCAGCGCTGACACTTCGTATAATGAAAAACTGTTTTTT CASSADTSYNEKLFF TRBJ1-4 TRBV7-2 15 NA once
TGTGCCAGCAGCTCAGGGGGTCCCCCAGATACGCAGTATTTT CASSSGGPPDTQYF TRBJ2-3 TRBV9 14 TRBD1 NA
TGTGCCAGCGAAGTAATCAGGGCTAGTGAGCAGTTCTTC CASEVIRASEQFF TRBJ2-1 TRBV5-6 13 NA once
TGCGCCAGCAGTTTGGGTGAGGGTGGCTACACCTTC CASSLGEGGYTF TRBJ1-2 TRBV23-1 12 NA NA
TGTGCCAGTAGAGCGGGGGACAACACCGGGGAGCTGTTTTTT CASRAGDNTGELFF TRBJ2-2 TRBV19 14 TRBD2 NA
TGTGCCAGCAGCCCGCCCCGACAGACCGGTCAGCCCCAGCATTTT CASSPPRQTGQPQHF TRBJ1-5 TRBV5-5 15 NA NA
TGTGCCAGCAGCCTGCGGACCAGGAGGCAAGAGACCCAGTACTTC CASSLRTRRQETQYF TRBJ2-5 TRBV7-2 15 NA NA
TGTGCCAGTAGTATAACTAGCGGGGAACCTTACAATGAGCAGTTCTTC CASSITSGEPYNEQFF TRBJ2-1 TRBV19 16 TRBD2 few
TGTGCCAGCAGCTCATGGAAGCGGGCCACAGATACGCAGTATTTT CASSSWKRATDTQYF TRBJ2-3 TRBV11-2 15 NA NA
TGTGCCAGCAGGCGGACAGGGGAGAATCAGCCCCAGCATTTT CASRRTGENQPQHF TRBJ1-5 TRBV6-6 14 TRBD1 NA
TGTGCCAGCGAGGAGGGGGCATCCTATAATTCACCCCTCCACTTT CASEEGASYNSPLHF TRBJ1-6 TRBV19 15 TRBD1 NA
TGTGCCAGCAGGGGATTCCTGACAGGGGGCGGAGGCTACACCTTC CASRGFLTGGGGYTF TRBJ1-2 TRBV21-1 15 NA NA
TGTGCCAGCAGGCGAGTGACAGGGGGCACCGGGGAGCTGTTTTTT CASRRVTGGTGELFF TRBJ2-2 TRBV2 15 TRBD1 NA
TGTGCCAGCAGCGTCGACAGGTCCACAGATACGCAGTATTTT CASSVDRSTDTQYF TRBJ2-3 TRBV4-2 14 NA NA
TGTGCCGGAACCCGGACAGGAGATACGCAGTATTTT CAGTRTGDTQYF TRBJ2-3 TRBV5-8 12 TRBD1 NA
TGTGCCAGCAGCTCCAGGGGGCCAGAGACCCAGTACTTC CASSSRGPETQYF TRBJ2-5 TRBV7-9 13 TRBD1 NA
TGTGCCACCTCCGGGGTAGTCACTGAAGCTTTCTTT CATSGVVTEAFF TRBJ1-1 TRBV2 12 NA few
TGTGCCAGCAGCTCGCCCGGGGGAGACTATGGCTACACCTTC CASSSPGGDYGYTF TRBJ1-2 TRBV5-8 14 NA NA
TGTGCCAGCATCACTAAAGGACGGACAATCTACTACGAGCAGTACTTC CASITKGRTIYYEQYF TRBJ2-7 TRBV6-4 16 NA NA
TGCGCCAGCAGCCAGGGTACTAGCGGGGGGACGGATACGCAGTATTTT CASSQGTSGGTDTQYF TRBJ2-3 TRBV4-1 16 TRBD2 once
TGTGCCAGCAGCCAAAGGCCGGGGAACACAGATACGCAGTATTTT CASSQRPGNTDTQYF TRBJ2-3 TRBV4-2 15 NA NA
TGTGCCAGCAGCGTAGGGGGTAGCGGGGGGTCAGCCTACAATGAGCAGTTCTTC CASSVGGSGGSAYNEQFF TRBJ2-1 TRBV9 18 TRBD2 once
TGTGCCAGCAGCGGCGGACAGAACACTGAAGCTTTCTTT CASSGGQNTEAFF TRBJ1-1 TRBV9 13 NA few
TGCGCCAGCAGCCATCTTGAGGCTAGCGAAGAAGATACGCAGTATTTT CASSHLEASEEDTQYF TRBJ2-3 TRBV4-3 16 NA NA
TGTGCCAGCAGCCCCGGGAAATCGAACACCGGGGAGCTGTTTTTT CASSPGKSNTGELFF TRBJ2-2 TRBV6-5 15 NA NA
TGCGCCAGCAGCCAAGGACAGGGCACTACCTATGGCTACACCTTC CASSQGQGTTYGYTF TRBJ1-2 TRBV5-1 15 TRBD1 NA
TGTGCTAGTGGTTTGGGACAGGACTACGAGCAGTACTTC CASGLGQDYEQYF TRBJ2-7 TRBV12-5 13 NA NA
TGTGCCATCACCGACGGGGGGCTGAGGATGAACACTGAAGCTTTCTTT CAITDGGLRMNTEAFF TRBJ1-1 TRBV10-3 16 NA NA
TGTGCCTCACAGCACACCAGGAAATCCACAGATACGCAGTATTTT CASQHTRKSTDTQYF TRBJ2-3 TRBV25-1 15 NA NA
TGTGCCAGCAATACCGGGACAGTTAATGAAAAACTGTTTTTT CASNTGTVNEKLFF TRBJ1-4 TRBV6-5 14 TRBD1 NA
TGCGCCAGCAGCTTGACACCTCAGGGGAGCTATGGCTACACCTTC CASSLTPQGSYGYTF TRBJ1-2 TRBV5-1 15 NA NA
TGTGCTAGTGGTTTGGTCCTTGCGGGACTAGCGGGGGCCCTAAGCGAATCCTACAATGAGCAGTTCTTC CASGLVLAGLAGALSESYNEQFF TRBJ2-1 TRBV12-5 23 TRBD2 NA
TGTGCCAGCAGCGAGAGGGGGGGGATGGCAACTAATGAAAAACTGTTTTTT CASSERGGMATNEKLFF TRBJ1-4 TRBV9 17 NA NA
TGTGCCAGCAGCCGGGTCCACGAGGAAAAACTGTTTTTT CASSRVHEEKLFF TRBJ1-4 TRBV25-1 13 NA once
TGTGCCAGCAGCTTAGGACACTCTGGAAACACCATATATTTT CASSLGHSGNTIYF TRBJ1-3 TRBV11-2 14 NA once
TGCAGCGTTTTAGGAGTCGGGACAGGCGCCCTGTCGAGCACTGAAGCTTTCTTT CSVLGVGTGALSSTEAFF TRBJ1-1 TRBV29-1 18 TRBD1 NA
TGTGCCAGCAGTGAAGCGGGCGGGCGTTCCTACGAGCAGTACTTC CASSEAGGRSYEQYF TRBJ2-7 TRBV2 15 NA many
TGCGCCAGCAGCTTGGGGCTGCCAGGCACAGATACGCAGTATTTT CASSLGLPGTDTQYF TRBJ2-3 TRBV5-1 15 NA NA
TGTGCCAGCAGCGAGGGGGAGGGGAGATCCGATACGCAGTATTTT CASSEGEGRSDTQYF TRBJ2-3 TRBV7-3 15 NA NA
TGTGCCAGCAGCCCCCACCTAGCGGGGGGGATTGAGCAGTTCTTC CASSPHLAGGIEQFF TRBJ2-1 TRBV7-8 15 TRBD2 NA
TGTGCCAGCAGTTTATTAGGGGCTCAGCCCCAGCATTTT CASSLLGAQPQHF TRBJ1-5 TRBV28 13 NA NA